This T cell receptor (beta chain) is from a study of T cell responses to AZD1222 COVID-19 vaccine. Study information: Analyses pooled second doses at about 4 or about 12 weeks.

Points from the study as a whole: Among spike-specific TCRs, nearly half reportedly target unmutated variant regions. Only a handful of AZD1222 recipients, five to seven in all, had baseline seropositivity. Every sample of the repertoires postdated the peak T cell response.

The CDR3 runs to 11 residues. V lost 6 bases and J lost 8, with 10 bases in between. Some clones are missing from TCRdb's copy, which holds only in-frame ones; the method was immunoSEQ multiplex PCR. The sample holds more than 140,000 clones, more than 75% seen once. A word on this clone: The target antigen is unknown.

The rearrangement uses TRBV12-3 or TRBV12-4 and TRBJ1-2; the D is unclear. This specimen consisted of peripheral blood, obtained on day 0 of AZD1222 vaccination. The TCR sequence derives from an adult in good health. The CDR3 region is CASSLGYGYTF. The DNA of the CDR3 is TGTGCCAGCAGCCTAGGGTACGGCTACACCTTC.